The sequence of this T cell receptor (beta chain) was determined in a study of beta chain features in type 1 diabetes. A sort by CD45RO/CCR7/CD25/CD127/CD95/CD27 yielded CD4+ naive, central memory, regulatory and stem cell-like memory cells. Germline V lookup: CDR1 GTSNPN, CDR2 SVGIG (reference sequence). The CDR3 runs to 13 residues. Trimming shortened V by 0 bases and J by 6 bases, and 8 bases separated the two germline ends. Of the isolated RNA, all was reverse transcribed, and so the sequenced material was expressed TCRB transcripts. Sequenced by immunoSEQ multiplex PCR; TCRdb stores in-frame clones only, minus some. The sample includes over 120,000 clones, 8% to 13% of them seen just once.

The clonotype was recovered from a man between 18 and 35 years old in good health. Sequencing was done on a sample of naive CD4+ T cells from blood. The chain carries TRBV30 and TRBJ2-2, with D possibly being TRBD2 (5 bases). The CDR3 DNA reads TGTGCCTGGAGTGTAGTTAGCGCCGGGGAGCTGTTTTTT. Amino acids: CAWSVVSAGELFF.